This TCR beta chain was captured by sequencing in a study of blood T cell repertoires in COVID-19. Clones were sequenced by immunoSEQ multiplex PCR, and TCRdb holds only the in-frame ones, with some missing. This sample carries 300,000 to 400,000 clones, around 87% of them seen once, and the ten largest clones take about 6.3%. Germline V lookup: CDR1 MDHEN, CDR2 SYDVKM. This CDR3 is built from 18 residues. After removal of 4 bases from V and 1 base from J, the junction contained 16 bases not matched to a gene. This receptor was taken from a woman in her forties or fifties with COVID-19, enrolled during active disease. The V and J genes are TRBV28 and TRBJ2-7, with 7 nucleotides matching TRBD2. Sequencing was carried out using peripheral blood. The CDR3 nucleotides read TGTGCCAGCAGTTCGCGGGGGAGCCCACCAGCGCGGTCCTACGAGCAGTACTTC. Its translation is CASSSRGSPPARSYEQYF.